This TCR beta chain is from a study of cytomegalovirus exposure and HLA in healthy donors. It was with 60 Vbeta and 13 Jbeta primers that the PCR ran. Measured with immunoSEQ multiplex PCR; TCRdb has only the in-frame clones, and not every one. This table has about 130,000 clones, around 75% appearing once. This receptor was taken from a woman aged 45-60 years in good health and CMV-seronegative. The material sequenced was PBMCs.

Here the CDR3 reads CASSEADYSNQPQHF. CDR3 bases: TGTGCCAGCAGTGAGGCCGACTATAGCAATCAGCCCCAGCATTTT. V and J are TRBV2 and TRBJ1-5; D is uncertain. This CDR3 is built from 15 residues. V was cut by 3 bases and J by 0 bases, with 9 bases left in between. CDR1 and CDR2 (germline): SNHLY, FYNNEI.